A single sample is the source of the 6 T cell receptor beta chains below, sequenced in a study of technical replicates of blood from four donors. Clones were read by immunoSEQ multiplex PCR, and TCRdb kept only the in-frame ones, dropping some. The sample holds tens of thousands of clones, roughly 91% seen once. Sequencing was carried out using PBMCs. The source of these receptors is a human donor in good health. Some clones in this sample may be carry-over from other donors' samples.

The CDR3 is CASSPEGASTDTQYF. The CDR3 DNA is TGTGCCAGCAGCCCCGAGGGTGCTAGCACAGATACGCAGTATTTT. The chain links TRBV9 to TRBJ2-3; possible D gene TRBD2, 5 bases. V lost 4 bases, J lost 0 bases, and 12 bases lay in between. The CDR3 length is 15 residues. From germline, CDR1 is SGDLS and CDR2 YYNGEE.

The chain carries TRBV11-1 and TRBJ1-6; 7 bases align to TRBD1. Germline CDR1 and CDR2: SGHAT and FQDESV (reference sequence). V gave up 3 bases and J gave up 6 bases; unmatched junction bases: 2. The CDR3 consists of 14 residues. CDR3 region: CASSFDRVNSPLHF. The CDR3 DNA reads TGTGCCAGCAGCTTCGACAGGGTTAATTCACCCCTCCACTTT.

The rearrangement uses TRBV2 and TRBJ2-3; perhaps TRBD1 as D (5 bases). Germline CDR1 and CDR2: SNHLY and FYNNEI. V gave up 8 bases and J gave up 0 bases, with 15 bases separating them. The CDR3 is made up of 15 amino acids. CDR3 sequence (DNA): TGTGCCAGCCGACCCGACAGATCTAGCACAGATACGCAGTATTTT. Its translation is CASRPDRSSTDTQYF.

The chain couples TRBV6-5 to TRBJ2-1; tentative D call: TRBD2 (6 bases). Germline CDR1 and CDR2: MNHEY and SVGAGI. This CDR3 region has 14 residues. The V end was cut by 7 bases, the J end by 6 bases, with 16 bases between. As DNA, the CDR3 is TGTGCCAGCACTAACGGGAGACCCTCCAATGAGCAGTTCTTC. Translated: CASTNGRPSNEQFF.

The chain combines TRBV11-1 with TRBJ1-1; 11 positions agree with TRBD1. The CDR3 consists of 16 residues. Trimming at V came to 4 bases and at J to 4 bases, leaving 8 bases not matched to a gene. CDR1 and CDR2 from the germline V gene are SGHAT and FQDESV (reference sequence). The CDR3: CASSSGQGAVFTEAFF. As DNA, the CDR3 is TGTGCCAGCAGCTCCGGACAGGGGGCTGTTTTCACTGAAGCTTTCTTT.

V and J are TRBV7-2 and TRBJ2-2; possible D gene TRBD2, 6 bases. The CDR3 contains 16 residues. Trimming removed 5 bases at V and 6 bases at J, with 19 bases between. CDR1 is SGHTA and CDR2 is FQGNSA in the germline V gene. The CDR3 protein is CASSDIGGVQPGELFF. In nucleotides, the CDR3 is TGTGCCAGCAGCGACATAGGCGGGGTCCAGCCCGGGGAGCTGTTTTTT.